The count of the clone carrying this T cell receptor beta chain is one. Per the authors' pipeline: Amplification from reference gene primers served as the basis for estimated nucleated cell counts. Some clones are missing from TCRdb's copy, which holds only in-frame ones; the method was immunoSEQ multiplex PCR. That table is the source of V, J and clone size, and D and trimming were worked out from the DNA. The sample includes 150,000 to 200,000 clones, roughly 87% of them seen just once. These data come from a study of blood T cell repertoires in COVID-19. Study-wide context: Samples representing acute and convalescent COVID-19 were sourced from the United States, Italy and Spain. PBMCs, B-cell-depleted T cells, or T cells were the source of the cDNA or gDNA that made up the material.

Germline CDR1 SGHNT, CDR2 YYREEE (reference sequence). The CDR3 consists of 12 residues. The V gene end was trimmed by 9 bases and the J gene end by 2 bases; junction bases not matched to a gene: 5. The TCR originated in an older woman who had recovered from COVID-19. The chain couples TRBV5-4 to TRBJ2-7; 7 nucleotides match TRBD1. Sequencing was performed on peripheral blood. CDR3 nucleotides: TGTGCCACCAACCAGGGGGCCTACGAGCAGTACTTC. Its translation: CATNQGAYEQYF.